The 6 T cell receptor beta chains below come from one sample, sequenced in a study of radiation and T cells in renal cell carcinoma (dated by TCRdb to about 2020). What the time point label conveys for this sample: blood 4 weeks post-SBRT, at nephrectomy. The sample's treatment or condition label, in plain terms: 15 Gy SBRT to primary tumor, nephrectomy 4 weeks later. Receptors were amplified or captured by the immunoSEQ multiplex PCR assay. TCRdb retrieved this table from immuneACCESS and kept in-frame rearrangements only. Not all clones are present; in checked studies, unresolved V genes account for under half, and no reason is known for the remainder. A total of some 81,000 clones appear in this sample, 80% to 90% of them only once. Over 5.5% of the sample lies in the top ten. This material consisted of blood, taken from a patient whose treatment included radiotherapy and nephrectomy. The receptors come from a woman aged 65 to 85 with renal cell carcinoma.

The chain recombines TRBV11-3 with TRBJ2-1; 9 bases map to TRBD2. The CDR3 runs 17 residues. CDR1 is SGHNT and CDR2 is YENEEA in the germline V gene. J lost 2 bases, V lost 1 base, and 6 bases had no gene match. The CDR3 reads CASSLGFGGGAYNEQFF. The CDR3 nucleotides are TGTGCCAGCAGCTTAGGATTCGGCGGGGGGGCCTACAATGAGCAGTTCTTC.

The V call is TRBV27, the J call TRBJ2-7; no reliable D call. CDR3 length equals 12 residues. CDR1 MNHEY and CDR2 SMNVEV come from the germline V gene (reference sequence). V lost 4 bases, J lost 4 bases, and 8 bases lay in between. This CDR3 reads CASSSYGYEQYF. Here the CDR3 DNA reads TGTGCCAGCAGTTCCTACGGGTACGAGCAGTACTTC.

The chain employs TRBV6-6 and TRBJ2-2, with D perhaps TRBD1 (5 bases). The CDR3 has 16 residues. V dropped 8 bases and J dropped 1 base, with 17 bases sitting between them. Per germline, CDR1 MNHNY and CDR2 SVGAGI (reference sequence). CDR3 protein: CASGRASGQNTGELFF. The CDR3 DNA reads TGTGCCAGCGGGCGAGCCTCTGGACAGAACACCGGGGAGCTGTTTTTT.

The chain uses TRBV9 and TRBJ1-2; D uncertain. This CDR3 is built from 13 residues. Looked up from germline, CDR1 is SGDLS and CDR2 is YYNGEE. The V gene lost 0 bases and the J gene lost 6 bases, with 9 bases spanning the gap. CDR3 bases: TGTGCCAGCAGCGTAGGCGACGGTGATGGCTACACCTTC. Amino acid sequence: CASSVGDGDGYTF. The full variable domain, with the rest looked up from reference TRBV9 and TRBJ1-2, is DSGVTQTPKHLITATGQRVTLRCSPRSGDLSVYWYQQSLDQGLQFLIQYYNGEERAKGNILERFSAQQFPDLHSELNLSSLELGDSALYFCASSVGDGDGYTFGSGTRLTVV.

V usage is TRBV5-6 and J usage is TRBJ1-5, with D tentatively TRBD1 (5 bases). With 5 bases removed from V and 0 bases from J, the gap between germline ends came to 12 bases. Germline-derived CDR1 and CDR2 are SGHDT and YYEEEE. The length of the CDR3 is 15 residues. This CDR3 reads CASSSTEYSNQPQHF. The CDR3 DNA is TGTGCCAGCAGTTCGACAGAGTATAGCAATCAGCCCCAGCATTTT.

The V call is TRBV5-4, the J call TRBJ2-7; no reliable D call. The CDR3 sequence is 15 residues long. Per the germline V gene, CDR1 is SGHNT and CDR2 is YYREEE (reference sequence). The V and J ends lost 0 bases and 0 bases respectively, with 10 bases between them. The CDR3: CASSLVGMSSYEQYF. The DNA for the CDR3 is TGTGCCAGCAGCTTGGTGGGCATGAGCTCCTACGAGCAGTACTTC.